This T cell receptor (beta chain) is drawn from a study of persistence of HIV-infected CD4 T cells. Study-wide context: CD4+ T cells responding to CMV or HIV-1 Gag were isolated.

Cells were stimulated with overlapping HIV-1 Gag 15-mer peptides. Memory cells lacking CD40L and CD69 with high CD45RO were sorted. Trimming shortened V by 2 bases and J by 5 bases, and 3 bases separated the two germline ends. CDR3 length: 11 amino acids. Germline V lookup: CDR1 MDHEN, CDR2 SYDVKM. As for this clone: Its antigen is still unknown.

The libraries were made with immunoSEQ version 4 in survey mode. Genomic DNA was diluted to around 10 ng/uL, up to about 1 ug per sample. Profiled with immunoSEQ multiplex PCR; TCRdb holds only in-frame clones, not every one. The sample lists about 36,000 clones, about 83% occurring once. Sequenced material: cultured CD4+ T cells from PBMCs, taken from a patient who received antiretroviral therapy. The chain combines TRBV28 with TRBJ1-1; D remains ambiguous. The source of this sequence is an adult with HIV. The donor label of this sample is uncertain. The chain's CDR3 is CASSLTTEAFF. The CDR3, as DNA: TGTGCCAGCAGTTTAACAACTGAAGCTTTCTTT.